This T cell receptor (beta chain) was recorded in a study of T cell clonality in common variable immunodeficiency. Study-wide results and caveats: CVID subjects showed higher TCRbeta clonality than healthy controls. Common variable immunodeficiency TCR beta sequences reportedly had fewer deletions and N-nucleotide insertions.

Repertoires were generated with immunoSEQ multiplex PCR, while TCRdb's copy carries only in-frame clones and drops some. The sample is made up of more than 13,000 clones, none counted only once. In germline, CDR1 is KGHSH, CDR2 LQKENI. CDR3 length: 15 residues. V lost 2 bases, J lost 10 bases, and 7 bases stayed unmatched. This clone appeared a few times. Its antigen remains unidentified. Sequencing ends 3 residues short of the CDR3 end; the germline J gene provides the rest. Patients and controls were mostly of Caucasian heritage. The sequencing input was peripheral blood mononuclear cells. The TCR originated in a human donor with common variable immunodeficiency. The gene calls are TRBV18 and TRBJ1-4; 10 nucleotides match TRBD1. CDR3 sequence: CASSPRQGADGKLFF. CDR3 DNA, as far as it was read: TGTGCCAGCTCACCAAGACAGGGGGCAGATGGAAAA.